Reported below is one T cell receptor (beta chain). This clone was counted a few times. There is no known antigen for this receptor. Base quality data are lacking; no much larger clone is found one base away. These data come from a study of blood T cell repertoires in COVID-19 (dated by TCRdb to 2018 to 2021). General notes on the study: Collaborator samples came from the United States, Italy and Spain and covered acute and convalescent phases of COVID-19. The material from the prospective study consisted of cDNA or gDNA derived from T cells, B-cell-depleted T cells, or PBMCs. Where HLA class I and class II types were available, the types were taken from metadata supplied by the sample provider, not from assay-based typing. The samples were drawn from two sources: the first 160 participants of the ongoing ImmuneRACE study, and 1,000 to 1,500 subjects contributed by 6 global collaborators. A freely available public database, intended as a resource for researchers studying the immune response to SARS-CoV-2, is where the repertoires were released. A de-identified subject ID, COVID-19 status, age in years and sex were almost always included in the sample metadata. Subjects who had been exposed to COVID-19, were actively infected with it, or had recovered from it provided the deeply sampled blood TCRbeta repertoires that made up the dataset.

Enrolling through a virtual design, the prospective study's participants ranged in age from roughly 18 to 100 years and lived across roughly 23 United States geographic areas. Cohort assignment in the prospective study relied on participant-reported clinical history from a screening survey and a study questionnaire. Recovered participants in ImmuneRACE Cohort 3 were defined by two consecutive negative NP/OP PCR tests, clearance by a healthcare professional, or resolution of symptoms. Mobile phlebotomists in the prospective study collected whole blood, serum and a nasopharyngeal or oropharyngeal swab from every participant. Participants in the prospective study had the option to provide additional blood draws and questionnaires over a roughly 2-month period. Before DNA extraction, blood samples from the prospective study were shipped at room temperature or frozen. The investigation overall reported the following: The quantity of clinical and demographic metadata differed by source and by participant and was supplied without curation.

V and J are truncated by 6 bases and 6 bases respectively, leaving an intervening sequence of 19 bases. The CDR3 measures 14 amino acids from cysteine to phenylalanine. The DNA shown is the 42-base CDR3, in frame from base 1. CDR1 and CDR2 are read off the germline V gene as SGHRS and YFSETQ. TCRbeta CDR3 regions were amplified from genomic DNA by means of the immunoSEQ Assay, a bias-controlled multiplex PCR. For the original study's pipeline: Nucleated cell counts per sample were estimated from amplification of reference gene primers within the assay. To quantify the absolute abundance of each unique TCRbeta CDR3 rearrangement, sequence reads were collapsed and filtered. For each sample, productive Simpson clonality was calculated as the square root of Simpson's diversity index across productive rearrangements. Imported from immuneACCESS, the table was reduced by TCRdb to in-frame sequences with V and J called. These copies leave out some clones; in studies compared against another copy, an unresolved V gene accounts for under half, and the cause of the remainder is not known. V, J and clone size reflect that table, while D and trimming were determined from the DNA. The sample table records 250,000 or so clones; around 86% of these occur just once. About 2.6% of the sample lies in the top ten.

The origin of this receptor is a woman aged 18-29 years who had recovered from COVID-19. Sequenced sample: PBMCs or T cells enriched from blood (not recorded which). The chain is encoded by TRBV5-1 joined to TRBJ2-7, and TRBD2 may be the D gene, going by 6 matching bases. Here the CDR3 is given as CASNMNTQGGEQYF. The nucleotides read TGCGCCAGCAATATGAACACCCAGGGAGGCGAGCAGTACTTC.